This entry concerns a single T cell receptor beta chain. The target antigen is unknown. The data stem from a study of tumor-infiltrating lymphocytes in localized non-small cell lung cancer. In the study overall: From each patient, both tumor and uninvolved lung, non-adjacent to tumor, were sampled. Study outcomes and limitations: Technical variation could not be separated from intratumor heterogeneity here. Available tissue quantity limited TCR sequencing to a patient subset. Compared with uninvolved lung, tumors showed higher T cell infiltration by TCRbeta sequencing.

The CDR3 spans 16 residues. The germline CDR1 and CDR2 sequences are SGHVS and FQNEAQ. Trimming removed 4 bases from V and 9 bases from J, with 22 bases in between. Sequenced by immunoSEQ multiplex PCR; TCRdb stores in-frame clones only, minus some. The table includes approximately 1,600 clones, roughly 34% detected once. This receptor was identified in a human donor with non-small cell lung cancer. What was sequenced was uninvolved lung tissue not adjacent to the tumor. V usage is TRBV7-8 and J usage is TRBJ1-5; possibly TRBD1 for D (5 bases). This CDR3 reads CASSSGQGSGVRPQHF. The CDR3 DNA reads TGTGCCAGCAGCTCTGGCCAGGGTAGTGGGGTTAGGCCCCAGCATTTT. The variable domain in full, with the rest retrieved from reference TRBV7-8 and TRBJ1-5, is GAGVSQSPRYKVAKRGQDVALRCDPISGHVSLFWYQQALGQGPEFLTYFQNEAQLDKSGLPSDRFFAERPEGSVSTLKIQRTQQEDSAVYLCASSSGQGSGVRPQHFGDGTRLSIL.